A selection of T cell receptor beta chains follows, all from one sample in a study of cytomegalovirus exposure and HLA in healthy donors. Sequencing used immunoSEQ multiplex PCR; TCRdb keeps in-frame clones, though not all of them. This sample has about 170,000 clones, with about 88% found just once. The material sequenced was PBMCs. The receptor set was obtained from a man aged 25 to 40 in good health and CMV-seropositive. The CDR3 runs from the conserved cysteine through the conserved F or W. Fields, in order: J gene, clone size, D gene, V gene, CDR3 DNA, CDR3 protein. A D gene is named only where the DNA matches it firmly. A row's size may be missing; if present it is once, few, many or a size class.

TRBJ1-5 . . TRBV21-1 TGTGCCAGCAGCAAAGAATTTGAGTGTCAGGGTTCGTACCAGCCCCAGCATTTT CASSKEFECQGSYQPQHF
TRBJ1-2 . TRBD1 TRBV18 TGTGCCAGCTCACCGGACAGGCGCCCGCCCTATGGCTACACCTTC CASSPDRRPPYGYTF
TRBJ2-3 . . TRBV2 TGTGCCAGCAGCCGGGGTCCTGCGTGGGATACGCAGTATTTT CASSRGPAWDTQYF
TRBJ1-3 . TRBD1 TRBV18 TGTGCCAGCTCACGGGACAGCTCTGGAAACACCATATATTTT CASSRDSSGNTIYF
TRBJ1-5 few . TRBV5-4 TGTGCCAGCAGTTCTGAGGGCAATCAGCCCCAGCATTTT CASSSEGNQPQHF
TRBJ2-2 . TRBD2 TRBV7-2 TGTGCCAGCCAAAGACCTAGCGGGAGGGCGGGCGGGGAGCTGTTTTTT CASQRPSGRAGGELFF
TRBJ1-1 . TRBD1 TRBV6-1 TGTGCCAGCCAAAGGGATGGCAGGGGGACTGAAGCTTTCTTT CASQRDGRGTEAFF
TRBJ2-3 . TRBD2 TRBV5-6 TGTGCCAGCAGCTTGGGACTAGCGGGAGTCGCAGATACGCAGTATTTT CASSLGLAGVADTQYF
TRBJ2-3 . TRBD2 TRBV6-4 TGTGCCAGCAGACCTGGGGGGACTAGCGAGATTGTTGGAGATACGCAGTATTTT CASRPGGTSEIVGDTQYF
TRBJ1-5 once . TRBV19 TGTGCCAGTAGTTGGGCGGGTTTTGAGAATCAGCCCCAGCATTTT CASSWAGFENQPQHF
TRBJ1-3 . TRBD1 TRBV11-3 TGTGCCAGCAGCTGGACAGGGGATACCATATATTTT CASSWTGDTIYF